A single sample is the source of the 16 T cell receptor beta chains below, sequenced in a study of identical twins. TCRdb re-called the 5' RACE reads through MiXCR, storing one row per CDR3 protein. This sample carries 100,000 or so distinct CDR3 sequences, about 6% of them seen once, and the ten largest clones take roughly 12%. The sample consisted of memory T cells sorted from blood. Receptors originate from a woman between 45 and 60 years old in good health.

This clonotype was counted at least ten times. The chain combines TRBV11-2 with TRBJ2-7, with 14 nucleotides matching TRBD2. Germline-derived CDR1 and CDR2 are SGHAT and FQNNGV. J lost 10 bases, V lost 0 bases, and 8 bases had no gene match. This CDR3 has 16 residues. This chain's CDR3 is CASSLETSGRAKRQYF. CDR3 nucleotides: TGTGCCAGCAGCTTAGAGACTAGCGGGAGGGCCAAACGTCAGTACTTC. The entire variable domain, with the rest obtained from reference TRBV11-2 and TRBJ2-7, is as follows: EAGVAQSPRYKIIEKRQSVAFWCNPISGHATLYWYQQILGQGPKLLIQFQNNGVVDDSQLPKDRFSAERLKGVDSTLKIQPAKLEDSAVYLCASSLETSGRAKRQYFGPGTRLTVT.

The chain combines TRBV28 with TRBJ2-1; unclear D gene. V was clipped by 8 bases and J by 3 bases, with 11 bases between them. The germline gives CDR1 MDHEN, CDR2 SYDVKM. This CDR3 has 13 amino acids. This chain's CDR3 is CASLRSFYNEQFF. CDR3 DNA sequence: TGTGCCAGCCTAAGGTCCTTCTACAATGAGCAGTTCTTC.

This clonotype was observed many times. The genes are TRBV10-3 and TRBJ2-7; the match to TRBD2 covers 11 bases. Looked up from germline, CDR1 is ENHRY and CDR2 is SYGVKD. This CDR3 is built from 16 residues. V trimming: 4 bases; J trimming: 0 bases; junction bases outside the gene matches: 5. CDR3 coding DNA: TGTGCCATCAGTGGAACTAGCGGGAGTTCCTCCTACGAGCAGTACTTC. Translation: CAISGTSGSSSYEQYF.

This clonotype was detected ten times or more. The rearrangement links TRBV7-9 to TRBJ2-1; 7 bases match TRBD2. The CDR3 is 15 residues long. Unmatched junction bases numbered 12, after V lost 6 bases and J lost 7 bases. Germline V gene data show CDR1 as SEHNR and CDR2 as FQNEAQ (reference sequence). The CDR3 loop is CASSLNLRERNEQFF. The CDR3 region has the DNA TGTGCCAGCAGTCTAAATCTGCGGGAGCGGAATGAGCAGTTCTTC.

This clonotype was recorded many times. The chain uses TRBV20-1 and TRBJ2-3; TRBD2 might be the D (6 bases). The CDR3 is 18 residues long. The V end was cut by 0 bases, the J end by 0 bases, with 19 bases between. Germline V CDR1 and CDR2: DFQATT, SNEGSKA (reference sequence). The CDR3 DNA is TGCAGTGCTAGAGAAAGGGTCGTGCGGGACCCTAGCACAGATACGCAGTATTTT. Translated, it gives CSARERVVRDPSTDTQYF.

This clonotype appeared many times. This chain links TRBV20-1 with TRBJ2-1; 9 positions agree with TRBD1. The CDR3 totals 14 residues. Looked up from germline, CDR1 is DFQATT and CDR2 is SNEGSKA (reference sequence). Losses at the gene ends were 4 bases for V and 4 bases for J; bases not matched to a gene: 5. The CDR3 coding sequence is TGCAGTGCTACCGGGACAGGGTTTTACAATGAGCAGTTCTTC. Translated: CSATGTGFYNEQFF.

This clonotype was recorded at least ten times. The rearrangement links TRBV9 to TRBJ2-6; D may be TRBD1 or TRBD2 (5 bases each). Between the trimmed V and J ends, which lost 4 bases and 0 bases, there was a span of 17 bases. The germline V gene encodes CDR1 SGDLS and CDR2 YYNGEE. The CDR3 is 18 amino acids. DNA for the CDR3: TGTGCCAGCAGCCCCATGGGGGTCCGGAGCTCTGGGGCCAACGTCCTGACTTTC. This sequence encodes CASSPMGVRSSGANVLTF.

This clonotype was detected ten times or more. J is TRBJ2-1 and V is TRBV12-3 or TRBV12-4; unclear D gene. Trimming removed 3 bases at V and 2 bases at J, with 8 bases between. This CDR3 is 14 amino acids long. CDR3: CASSFGGTYNEQFF. As DNA, the CDR3 is TGTGCCAGCAGTTTCGGCGGAACCTACAATGAGCAGTTCTTC.

This clonotype was counted at least ten times. The rearrangement uses TRBV3-1 and TRBJ1-2; D is unresolved. This CDR3 has 14 residues. V was cut by 0 bases and J by 8 bases, with 13 bases left in between. The germline V gene encodes CDR1 LGHDT and CDR2 YNNKEL (reference sequence). DNA of the CDR3: TGTGCCAGCAGCCAAGATCGGGGAAGTAGGGGCTACACCTTC. Translating it yields CASSQDRGSRGYTF.

This clonotype occurred many times. The V gene is TRBV29-1, the J gene TRBJ1-2; D is unresolved. V gave up 6 bases and J gave up 3 bases, with 11 bases separating them. The CDR3 has 12 residues. Germline lookup yields CDR1 SQVTM and CDR2 ANQGSEA. The CDR3 loop reads CSVVRGDYGYTF. The CDR3 DNA reads as TGCAGCGTCGTCCGGGGTGACTATGGCTACACCTTC.

This chain uses TRBV29-1 with TRBJ1-4, with D possibly matching TRBD1 (6 bases). The V and J ends lost 4 bases and 11 bases respectively, with 14 bases between them. The CDR3 covers 12 residues. Per the germline V gene, CDR1 is SQVTM and CDR2 is ANQGSEA. Here the CDR3 reads CSVGTGSGKLFF. CDR3 sequence (DNA): TGCAGCGTTGGTACAGGGTCGGGGAAACTGTTTTTT.

The J gene is TRBJ2-1, the V gene TRBV12-3 or TRBV12-4; tentative D call: TRBD2 (6 bases). Between the trimmed V and J ends, which lost 9 bases and 3 bases, there was a span of 9 bases. The length of the CDR3 is 12 residues. As DNA, the CDR3 is TGTGCCAGTGTAGCGGACTACAATGAGCAGTTCTTC. This gives the protein CASVADYNEQFF.

There are many counts of this clonotype. The chain links TRBV6-1 to TRBJ1-1; 7 bases align to TRBD1. V shed 7 bases, J shed 4 bases, and the junction held 6 bases outside the gene matches. This CDR3 contains 13 residues. From germline, CDR1 is MNHNS and CDR2 SASEGT. CDR3 region: CASIPQGVTEAFF. The CDR3 nucleotides read TGTGCCAGCATTCCCCAGGGGGTCACTGAAGCTTTCTTT.

This clonotype showed up many times. The rearrangement joins TRBV5-1 to TRBJ2-1; TRBD1 aligns across 7 bases. The CDR3 length is 15 residues. Germline values: CDR1 SGHRS, CDR2 YFSETQ. Trimming cost V 2 bases and J 10 bases; bases outside gene matches: 12. The CDR3 DNA reads as TGCGCCAGCAGCTTTGGGTTGGGTGAAGGGGGCGAGCAGTTCTTC. Protein: CASSFGLGEGGEQFF.

V is TRBV3-1 and J is TRBJ2-5; possibly TRBD1 or TRBD2 for D (5 bases each). CDR1 and CDR2 (germline): LGHDT, YNNKEL (reference sequence). V was clipped by 4 bases and J by 9 bases, with 9 bases between them. The CDR3 covers 11 residues. Here the CDR3 DNA reads TGTGCCAGCAGCCCGGGACCGTCCCAGTACTTC. Translating gives CASSPGPSQYF.

The rearrangement links TRBV28 to TRBJ1-2; weak D call: TRBD1 (6 bases). Per germline, CDR1 MDHEN and CDR2 SYDVKM. The V and J ends lost 3 bases and 0 bases respectively, with 11 bases between them. This CDR3 region has 15 residues. The CDR3 coding sequence is TGTGCCAGCAGTTTCGGGGGGCAGGCTAACTATGGCTACACCTTC. Translated: CASSFGGQANYGYTF.